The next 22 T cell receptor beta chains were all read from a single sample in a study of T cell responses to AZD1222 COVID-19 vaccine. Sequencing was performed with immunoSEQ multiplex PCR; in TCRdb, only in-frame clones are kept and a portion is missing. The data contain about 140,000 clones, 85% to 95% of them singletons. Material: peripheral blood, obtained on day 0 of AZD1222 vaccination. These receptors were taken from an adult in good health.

CDR3 sequence (DNA): TGTGCCAGCAGCTCCGTAGCGGGGCCCTACGAGCAGTACTTC. Translation: CASSSVAGPYEQYF. The chain combines TRBV7-2 with TRBJ2-7; 8 bases map to TRBD2. Germline CDR1 is SGHTA and CDR2 is FQGNSA. With V trimmed by 4 bases and J by 2 bases, 4 bases remained unmatched. The CDR3 is 14 amino acids.

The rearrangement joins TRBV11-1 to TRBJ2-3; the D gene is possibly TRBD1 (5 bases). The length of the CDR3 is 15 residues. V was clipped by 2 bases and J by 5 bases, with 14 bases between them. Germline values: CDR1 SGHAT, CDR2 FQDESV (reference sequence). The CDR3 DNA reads TGTGCCAGCAGCTTACAGGGCAATGCTAAAGATACGCAGTATTTT. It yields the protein CASSLQGNAKDTQYF.

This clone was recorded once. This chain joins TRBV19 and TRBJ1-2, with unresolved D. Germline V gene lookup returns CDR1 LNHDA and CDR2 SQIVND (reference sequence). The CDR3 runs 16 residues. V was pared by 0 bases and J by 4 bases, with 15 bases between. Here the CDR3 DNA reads TGTGCCAGTAGTATAGACCTCCCGGCCCTCCTCTATGGCTACACCTTC. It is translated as CASSIDLPALLYGYTF.

The CDR3 sequence is CASSQVPGTGIHEQYF. The CDR3, as DNA: TGCGCCAGCAGCCAAGTACCCGGGACAGGGATCCACGAGCAGTACTTC. The chain combines TRBV4-1 with TRBJ2-7, with TRBD1 matching 9 bases. Germline V lookup: CDR1 MGHRA, CDR2 YSYEKL. J was trimmed by 5 bases and V by 1 base; bases with no gene match: 9. This CDR3 region has 16 residues.

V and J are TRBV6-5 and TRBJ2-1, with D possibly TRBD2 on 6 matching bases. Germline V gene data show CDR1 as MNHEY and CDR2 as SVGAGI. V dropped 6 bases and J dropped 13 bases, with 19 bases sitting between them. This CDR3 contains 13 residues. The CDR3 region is CASSLADLAPQFF. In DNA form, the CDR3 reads TGTGCCAGCAGCTTAGCGGACCTAGCGCCACAGTTCTTC.

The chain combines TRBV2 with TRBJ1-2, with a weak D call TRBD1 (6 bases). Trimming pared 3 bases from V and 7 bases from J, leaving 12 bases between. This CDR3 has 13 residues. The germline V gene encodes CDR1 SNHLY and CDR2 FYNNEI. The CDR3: CASSDHRVIGYTF. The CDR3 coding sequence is TGTGCCAGCAGTGATCACAGGGTTATTGGCTACACCTTC.

The CDR3 spells CASSHDDREPYEQYF. The CDR3 region has the DNA TGCGCCAGCAGCCATGATGACAGGGAACCCTACGAGCAGTACTTC. The genes are TRBV4-1 and TRBJ2-7; 7 bases map to TRBD1. Germline loops: CDR1 MGHRA, CDR2 YSYEKL. The CDR3 runs to 15 residues. Trimming at V came to 3 bases and at J to 2 bases, leaving 7 bases not matched to a gene.

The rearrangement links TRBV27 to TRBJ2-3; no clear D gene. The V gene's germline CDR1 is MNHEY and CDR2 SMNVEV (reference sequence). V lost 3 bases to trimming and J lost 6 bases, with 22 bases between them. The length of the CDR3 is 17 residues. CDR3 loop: CASSFSRLAESWDTQYF. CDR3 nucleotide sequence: TGTGCCAGCAGTTTTAGTAGGTTGGCCGAATCTTGGGATACGCAGTATTTT.

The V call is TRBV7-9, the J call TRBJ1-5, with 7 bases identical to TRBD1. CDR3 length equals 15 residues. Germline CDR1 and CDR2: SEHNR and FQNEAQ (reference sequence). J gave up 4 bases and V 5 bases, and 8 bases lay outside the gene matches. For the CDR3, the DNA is TGTGCCAGCAGCCCCGGGACAGCCTCAAATCAGCCCCAGCATTTT. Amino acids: CASSPGTASNQPQHF.

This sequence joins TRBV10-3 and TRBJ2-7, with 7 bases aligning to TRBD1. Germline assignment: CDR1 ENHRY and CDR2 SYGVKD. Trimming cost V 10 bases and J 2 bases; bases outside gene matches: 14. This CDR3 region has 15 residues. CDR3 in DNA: TGTGCCAGCATGAACGCCGGGACAGCAACCTACGAGCAGTACTTC. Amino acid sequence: CASMNAGTATYEQYF.

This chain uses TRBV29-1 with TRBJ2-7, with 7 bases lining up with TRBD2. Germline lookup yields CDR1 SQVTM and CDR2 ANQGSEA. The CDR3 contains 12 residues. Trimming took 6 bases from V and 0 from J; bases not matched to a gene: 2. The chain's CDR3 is CSVGGSSYEQYF. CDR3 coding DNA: TGCAGCGTCGGCGGGAGCTCCTACGAGCAGTACTTC.

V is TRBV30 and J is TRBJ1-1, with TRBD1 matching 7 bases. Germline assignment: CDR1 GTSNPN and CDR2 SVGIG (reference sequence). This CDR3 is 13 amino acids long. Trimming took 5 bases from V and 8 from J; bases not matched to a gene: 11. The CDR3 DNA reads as TGTGCCTGGGCTGTGGGGGACAGAACCGAAGCTTTCTTT. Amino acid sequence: CAWAVGDRTEAFF. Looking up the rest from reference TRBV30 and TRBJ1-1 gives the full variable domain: SQTIHQWPATLVQPVGSPLSLECTVEGTSNPNLYWYRQAAGRGLQLLFYSVGIGQISSEVPQNLSASRPQDRQFILSSKKLLLSDSGFYLCAWAVGDRTEAFFGQGTRLTVV.

Here the CDR3 reads CASSQAQSSDPNGYTF. The DNA of the CDR3 is TGTGCCAGCAGCCAAGCACAGAGTTCGGACCCAAACGGCTACACCTTC. The chain couples TRBV14 to TRBJ1-2; D remains unclear. V lost 1 base, J lost 8 bases, and 20 bases lay in between. CDR3 size: 16 residues. Germline V gene sequence: CDR1 SGHDN, CDR2 FVKESK.

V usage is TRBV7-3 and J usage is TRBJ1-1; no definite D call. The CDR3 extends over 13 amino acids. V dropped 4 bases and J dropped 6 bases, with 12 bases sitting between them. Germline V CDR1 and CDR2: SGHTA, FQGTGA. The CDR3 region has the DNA TGTGCCAGCAGCTCCCGGACCCTTCCTGAAGCTTTCTTT. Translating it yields CASSSRTLPEAFF.

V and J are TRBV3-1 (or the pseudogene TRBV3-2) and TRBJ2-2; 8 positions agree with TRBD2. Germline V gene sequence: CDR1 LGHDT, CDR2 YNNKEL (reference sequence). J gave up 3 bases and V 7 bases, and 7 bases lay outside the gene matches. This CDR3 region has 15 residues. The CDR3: CASNGGGSDTGELFF. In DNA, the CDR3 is TGTGCCAGCAACGGGGGGGGCTCGGACACCGGGGAGCTGTTTTTT.

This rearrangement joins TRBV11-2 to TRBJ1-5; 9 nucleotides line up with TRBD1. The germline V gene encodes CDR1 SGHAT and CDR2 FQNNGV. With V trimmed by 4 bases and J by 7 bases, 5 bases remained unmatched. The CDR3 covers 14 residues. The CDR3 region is CASSSTGGSQPQHF. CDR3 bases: TGTGCCAGCAGCTCCACAGGGGGCTCGCAGCCCCAGCATTTT.

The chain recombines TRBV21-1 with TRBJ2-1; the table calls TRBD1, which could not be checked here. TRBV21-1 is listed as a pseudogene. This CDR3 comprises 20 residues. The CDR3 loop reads CASSKGNIRRTPLIYNEQFF. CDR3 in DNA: TGTGCCAGCAGCAAAGGCAATATACGCCGGACACCACTGATTTACAATGAGCAGTTCTTC.

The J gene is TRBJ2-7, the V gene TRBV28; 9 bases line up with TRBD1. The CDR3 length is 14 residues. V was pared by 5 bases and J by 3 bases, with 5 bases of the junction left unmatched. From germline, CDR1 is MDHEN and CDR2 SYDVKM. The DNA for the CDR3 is TGTGCCAGCAGTCCCGGGACAGGGAACTACGAGCAGTACTTC. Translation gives CASSPGTGNYEQYF.

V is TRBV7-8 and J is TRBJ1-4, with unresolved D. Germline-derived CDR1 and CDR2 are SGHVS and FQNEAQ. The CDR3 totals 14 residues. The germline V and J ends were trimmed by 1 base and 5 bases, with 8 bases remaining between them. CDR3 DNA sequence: TGTGCCAGCAGCTTAGGGAACTTAAATGAAAAACTGTTTTTT. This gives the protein CASSLGNLNEKLFF.

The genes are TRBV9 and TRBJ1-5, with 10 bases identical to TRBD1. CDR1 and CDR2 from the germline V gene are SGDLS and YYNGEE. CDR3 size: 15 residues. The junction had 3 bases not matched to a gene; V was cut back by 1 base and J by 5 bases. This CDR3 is CASSVPGQGHQPQHF. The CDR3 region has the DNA TGTGCCAGCAGCGTACCGGGACAGGGGCATCAGCCCCAGCATTTT. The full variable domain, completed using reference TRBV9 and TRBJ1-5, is DSGVTQTPKHLITATGQRVTLRCSPRSGDLSVYWYQQSLDQGLQFLIQYYNGEERAKGNILERFSAQQFPDLHSELNLSSLELGDSALYFCASSVPGQGHQPQHFGDGTRLSIL.

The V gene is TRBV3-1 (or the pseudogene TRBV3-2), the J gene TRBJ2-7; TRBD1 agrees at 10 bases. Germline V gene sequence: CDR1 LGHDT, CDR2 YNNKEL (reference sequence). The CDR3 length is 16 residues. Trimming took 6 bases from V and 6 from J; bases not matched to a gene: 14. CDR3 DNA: TGTGCCAGCAGTGGGGTACAGGGACAGGGGAAACCCGAGCAGTACTTC. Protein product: CASSGVQGQGKPEQYF.

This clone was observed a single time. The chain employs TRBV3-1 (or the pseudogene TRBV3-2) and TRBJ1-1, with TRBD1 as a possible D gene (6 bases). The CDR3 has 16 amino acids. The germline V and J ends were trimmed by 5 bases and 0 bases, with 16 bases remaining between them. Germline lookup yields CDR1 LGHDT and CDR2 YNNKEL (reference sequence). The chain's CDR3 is CASSLADSRMNTEAFF. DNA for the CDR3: TGTGCCAGCAGCTTAGCGGACAGTCGGATGAACACTGAAGCTTTCTTT.